This T cell receptor (beta chain) was captured by sequencing in a study of patients and donors after allogeneic stem cell transplantation. The CDR3 runs to 17 residues. TCRdb used MiXCR to reprocess the RT-PCR reads, holding one entry per CDR3 protein. This table has 200,000 to 250,000 distinct CDR3 sequences, roughly an eighth appearing once. This clonotype was counted only a few times. The J gene is TRBJ2-2, the V gene TRBV1; the table assigns TRBD2, which was not confirmed against the DNA. TRBV1 is an annotated pseudogene. The sequence came from a human donor who was either an allogeneic HSCT recipient or a stem cell or donor lymphocyte infusion donor (not recorded which). It is not recorded whose cells these are; they may come from a transplant donor. Sequenced input: blood, either unsorted or a sorted T cell fraction (not recorded which). CDR3 sequence: CTTSMRQSLEDTGELFF. CDR3 coding DNA: TGCACCACCAGCATGCGCCAGTCCCTCGAAGACACCGGGGAGCTGTTTTTT.